This T cell receptor beta chain stems from a study of blood T cell repertoires in COVID-19. About the study: The study drew acute and convalescent COVID-19 samples from the United States, Italy and Spain.

This clone has only one observation. In terms of age and location, participants ranged from about 18 to 89 years and lived in fewer than 30 US areas. In assigning cohorts, the study relied on participant-reported clinical history. From germline, CDR1 is KGHDR and CDR2 SFDVKD. The CDR3 has 15 amino acids. The V gene end was trimmed by 4 bases and the J gene end by 7 bases; junction bases not matched to a gene: 7. In the original analysis: Reference gene primers were amplified, and this amplification served to estimate nucleated cell counts. Measured with immunoSEQ multiplex PCR; TCRdb has only the in-frame clones, and not every one. The D gene and trimming were derived from the DNA, and the V and J assignments and clone size from that table. The table records about 250,000 clones, roughly 90% of them present only once.

The chain links TRBV24-1 to TRBJ1-4; 8 nucleotides match TRBD1. The sequence was obtained from a man between 35 and 55 years old who had recovered from COVID-19. Sequencing was performed on PBMCs or T cells enriched from blood (not recorded which). The CDR3 nucleotides read TGTGCCACCAGTGAACGACAGGGGTGGGGTGAAAAACTGTTTTTT. Its translation: CATSERQGWGEKLFF.